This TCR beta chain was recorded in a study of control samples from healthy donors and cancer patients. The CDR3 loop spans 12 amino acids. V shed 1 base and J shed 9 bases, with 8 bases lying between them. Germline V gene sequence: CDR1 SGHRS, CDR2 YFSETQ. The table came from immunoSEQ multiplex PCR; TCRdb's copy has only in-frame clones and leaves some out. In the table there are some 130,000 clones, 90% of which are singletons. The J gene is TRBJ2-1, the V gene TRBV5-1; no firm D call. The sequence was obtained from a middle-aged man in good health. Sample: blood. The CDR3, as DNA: TGCGCCAGCAGCTTGAATCAACCTGAGCAGTTCTTC. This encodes CASSLNQPEQFF.